One and the same sample provided the 29 T cell receptor beta chains below, sequenced in a study of CD8 T cells in ankylosing spondylitis. A single record per CDR3 protein comes from TCRdb applying MiXCR to the 5' RACE reads. Of 250,000 to 400,000 distinct CDR3 sequences listed, roughly 12% are singletons. Sequenced material: blood, either unsorted or a sorted T cell fraction (not recorded which). These receptors came from a female donor with ankylosing spondylitis or in good health (not recorded which).

This clonotype came up a few times. The rearrangement joins TRBV20-1 to TRBJ2-3; TRBD2 might be the D (5 bases). CDR1 DFQATT and CDR2 SNEGSKA come from the germline V gene (reference sequence). The ends were cut back, 6 bases at V and 11 bases at J, with 18 bases in the middle. The CDR3 sequence is 12 residues long. The DNA of the CDR3 is TGCAGTGCCAGCGGATGGAGCCGCTGGCAGTATTTT. This gives the protein CSASGWSRWQYF.

In its sample, this clonotype was seen many times. The chain links TRBV5-1 to TRBJ2-3; no clear D gene. V lost 1 base to trimming and J lost 0 bases, with 6 bases between them. The CDR3 consists of 14 residues. CDR1 and CDR2 from the germline V gene are SGHRS and YFSETQ. CDR3 DNA: TGCGCCAGCAGCTTGACGGTTAGCACAGATACGCAGTATTTT. This encodes CASSLTVSTDTQYF.

This clonotype was seen at least ten times. V and J are TRBV11-1 and TRBJ1-3; TRBD1 matches at 9 bases. Germline V gene lookup returns CDR1 SGHAT and CDR2 FQDESV (reference sequence). The CDR3 is 18 amino acids. V lost 4 bases to trimming and J lost 4 bases; unmatched junction nucleotides: 14. The DNA for the CDR3 is TGTGCCAGCAGCTACGCCCCGGACAGGGGACTATTCGGAAACACCATATATTTT. It specifies CASSYAPDRGLFGNTIYF.

At least ten counts were recorded for this clonotype. The chain recombines TRBV5-1 with TRBJ2-2, with 7 bases lining up with TRBD1. The germline V gene has CDR1 SGHRS and CDR2 YFSETQ. This CDR3 spans 15 amino acids. The V segment lost 4 bases and the J segment 6 bases; nucleotides outside the gene matches: 9. The CDR3 DNA sequence: TGCGCCAGCAGCCCGGGACAGTTAAGGGCCGGGGAGCTGTTTTTT. Amino acids: CASSPGQLRAGELFF.

This clonotype was seen repeatedly, ten times or more. V is TRBV15 and J is TRBJ2-1; the D gene could be TRBD1 or TRBD2 (6 bases each). This CDR3 contains 17 residues. Per the germline V gene, CDR1 is LNHNV and CDR2 is YYDKDF (reference sequence). V lost 0 bases to trimming and J lost 4 bases, with 16 bases between them. CDR3 nucleotide sequence: TGTGCCACCAGCAGAGATCCGGCCAGGGGAGGATACAATGAGCAGTTCTTC. Translation: CATSRDPARGGYNEQFF.

The sample holds many counts of this clonotype. At one end the junction does not follow the germline gene, possibly because of a read error. The chain links TRBV5-1 to TRBJ1-5; no definite D call. The CDR3 sequence is 14 residues long. In germline, CDR1 is SGHRS, CDR2 YFSETQ. The CDR3 protein is CASSLEGSNQPQHF. The CDR3 DNA sequence: TGTGCCAGCAGCCTCGAAGGGTCCAATCAGCCCCAGCATTTT. Variable domain in full (rest from reference TRBV5-1 and TRBJ1-5): KAGVTQTPRYLIKTRGQQVTLSCSPISGHRSVSWYQQTPGQGLQFLFEYFSETQRNKGNFPGRFSGRQFSNSRSEMNVSTLELGDSALYLCASSLEGSNQPQHFGDGTRLSIL.

This clonotype was counted ten times or more. The chain has TRBV6-2 or TRBV6-3 and TRBJ2-1, with a weak D call TRBD2 (5 bases). Germline V gene lookup returns CDR1 MNHEY and CDR2 SVGEGT. Deletions cut 8 bases from V and 8 bases from J, with 10 bases between. The CDR3 is 11 amino acids. CDR3 sequence: CASRTGHEQFF. CDR3 sequence (DNA): TGTGCCAGCCGGACTGGGCATGAGCAGTTCTTC.

This clonotype was recorded at least ten times. The chain is built from TRBV9 and TRBJ2-3; D call uncertain. Germline CDR1 and CDR2: SGDLS and YYNGEE. The CDR3 runs 14 residues. V gave up 0 bases and J gave up 0 bases, with 5 bases separating them. CDR3: CASSVGPSTDTQYF. As DNA, the CDR3 is TGTGCCAGCAGCGTAGGGCCGAGCACAGATACGCAGTATTTT.

This clonotype was detected a few times. The rearrangement joins TRBV19 to TRBJ2-4; weak D call: TRBD2 (6 bases). The V end was cut by 5 bases, the J end by 1 base, with 12 bases between. Per the germline V gene, CDR1 is LNHDA and CDR2 is SQIVND (reference sequence). The CDR3 loop spans 15 amino acids. The CDR3 here is CASSESGGAKNIQYF. DNA of the CDR3: TGTGCCAGTAGTGAGAGTGGAGGGGCCAAAAACATTCAGTACTTC.

Only a few counts were recorded for this clonotype. The chain employs TRBV9 and TRBJ2-2, with D hard to call. The CDR3 consists of 12 residues. V shed 5 bases and J shed 5 bases, with 7 bases lying between them. Germline CDR1 is SGDLS and CDR2 is YYNGEE. CDR3 coding DNA: TGTGCCAGCAGTCGCGCTACCGGGGAGCTGTTTTTT. Translated: CASSRATGELFF.

The chain joins TRBV9 to TRBJ2-1; 12 nucleotides align to TRBD2. CDR1 SGDLS and CDR2 YYNGEE come from the germline V gene. V trimming: 0 bases; J trimming: 3 bases; junction bases outside the gene matches: 13. This CDR3 is 20 amino acids long. The CDR3 sequence: CASSVAGPSGGVTIYNEQFF. The CDR3 region has the DNA TGTGCCAGCAGCGTAGCGGGGCCTAGCGGGGGGGTCACAATCTACAATGAGCAGTTCTTC.

On this clonotype: A clone one base away is much larger, so this may be a read error. This chain connects TRBV29-1 to TRBJ2-6; 7 bases are shared with TRBD2. CDR3 length: 13 residues. In germline, CDR1 is SQVTM, CDR2 ANQGSEA. The CDR3 here is CSVGGSRANLLTF. The CDR3 DNA follows: TGCAGCGTTGGCGGGAGTAGGGCCAACCTCCTGACTTTC.

In its sample, this clonotype was seen many times. This rearrangement joins TRBV5-1 to TRBJ2-3, with 7 positions matching TRBD1. This CDR3 is built from 14 residues. The V segment lost 4 bases and the J segment 2 bases; nucleotides outside the gene matches: 4. Germline V gene lookup returns CDR1 SGHRS and CDR2 YFSETQ. The CDR3 sequence is CASSPGQATDTQYF. The CDR3 DNA follows: TGCGCCAGCAGCCCTGGACAGGCCACAGATACGCAGTATTTT.

In this sample, this clonotype turned up a few times. V is TRBV28 and J is TRBJ2-7; 9 bases align to TRBD1. The CDR3 spans 15 residues. CDR1 and CDR2 (germline): MDHEN, SYDVKM. The V segment lost 6 bases and the J segment 1 base; nucleotides outside the gene matches: 7. The CDR3: CASRQTGGRSYEQYF. The CDR3 bases are TGTGCCAGCAGACAAACAGGGGGCCGGTCCTACGAGCAGTACTTC.

This clonotype was picked up many times. The chain links TRBV9 to TRBJ1-4, with a possible D match to TRBD1 (5 bases). Germline V lookup: CDR1 SGDLS, CDR2 YYNGEE. Trimming took 0 bases from V and 7 from J, leaving 16 bases between them. The length of the CDR3 is 16 residues. CDR3 nucleotide sequence: TGTGCCAGCAGCGTAGAGGACGGGGCCTCCGGTGAAAAACTGTTTTTT. Translated, it gives CASSVEDGASGEKLFF.

The V and J genes are TRBV4-1 and TRBJ2-1; D may be TRBD1 (6 bases). CDR3 size: 14 residues. Deletions cut 4 bases from V and 7 bases from J, with 14 bases between. Germline lookup yields CDR1 MGHRA and CDR2 YSYEKL. The CDR3 protein is CASSPGTRGNEQFF. The CDR3 region has the DNA TGCGCCAGCAGCCCAGGGACCAGGGGTAATGAGCAGTTCTTC.

In this sample, this clonotype turned up many times. The chain has TRBV20-1 and TRBJ2-7; 7 nucleotides line up with TRBD2. Germline trimming cut 5 bases from V and 6 bases from J; bases unmatched to any gene: 13. Germline lookup yields CDR1 DFQATT and CDR2 SNEGSKA (reference sequence). This CDR3 spans 14 amino acids. The CDR3 protein is CSAFAGTTSVEQYF. CDR3 coding DNA: TGCAGTGCTTTCGCCGGGACTACGTCTGTCGAGCAGTACTTC.

This clonotype was recorded many times. The chain couples TRBV29-1 to TRBJ2-1; 8 bases line up with TRBD2. The CDR3 runs 13 residues. V lost 6 bases and J lost 7; bases outside the gene matches: 8. The germline gives CDR1 SQVTM, CDR2 ANQGSEA. The CDR3 protein is CSVKPPSGNEQFF. As DNA, the CDR3 is TGCAGCGTGAAACCCCCTAGCGGGAATGAGCAGTTCTTC.

This clonotype was detected a few times. The rearrangement links TRBV5-1 to TRBJ2-3; D ambiguous. CDR3 length equals 13 residues. V was cut by 4 bases and J by 6 bases, with 12 bases left in between. Germline V gene lookup returns CDR1 SGHRS and CDR2 YFSETQ. CDR3 sequence: CASSPIKRDTQYF. The CDR3 bases are TGCGCCAGCAGCCCAATAAAGAGGGATACGCAGTATTTT. The full variable domain, in which reference TRBV5-1 and TRBJ2-3 provide the parts outside the CDR3, is KAGVTQTPRYLIKTRGQQVTLSCSPISGHRSVSWYQQTPGQGLQFLFEYFSETQRNKGNFPGRFSGRQFSNSRSEMNVSTLELGDSALYLCASSPIKRDTQYFGPGTRLTVL.

This sequence joins TRBV7-3 and TRBJ2-2; 9 bases are a match to TRBD2. There are 19 residues in the CDR3. CDR1 is SGHTA, CDR2 FQGTGA, per germline. V lost 2 bases, J lost 3 bases, and 13 bases stayed unmatched. The CDR3 coding sequence is TGTGCCAGCAGCTTATGGGGCGGGGGGGCGAGTTCGGACACCGGGGAGCTGTTTTTT. Translated: CASSLWGGGASSDTGELFF.

This clonotype was observed many times. This chain uses TRBV5-1 with TRBJ1-2, with 7 nucleotides matching TRBD1. The CDR3 covers 15 residues. CDR1 is SGHRS, CDR2 YFSETQ, per germline. The ends lost 2 bases at V and 3 bases at J; junction bases unmatched: 7. DNA of the CDR3: TGCGCCAGCAGCTTCCTCGGAGGGGGCGACTATGGCTACACCTTC. Amino acid sequence: CASSFLGGGDYGYTF.

This clonotype was counted ten times or more. The chain joins TRBV12-3 or TRBV12-4 to TRBJ2-7, with 7 positions matching TRBD2. The CDR3 runs 14 residues. Trimming at V came to 7 bases and at J to 2 bases, leaving 8 bases not matched to a gene. As DNA, the CDR3 is TGTGCCAGCACCCCACCCGGGAGGACCTACGAGCAGTACTTC. Residues: CASTPPGRTYEQYF.

This chain uses TRBV20-1 with TRBJ1-1; maybe TRBD1 (6 bases). V shed 5 bases and J shed 8 bases, with 21 bases lying between them. The CDR3 spans 14 residues. Germline assignment: CDR1 DFQATT and CDR2 SNEGSKA (reference sequence). CDR3 in DNA: TGCAGTGCTCCCGATTGGGGGCAGGTTTACGAAGCTTTCTTT. This sequence encodes CSAPDWGQVYEAFF.

J is TRBJ2-1 and V is TRBV27; weak D call: TRBD2 (6 bases). Between the trimmed V and J ends, which lost 5 bases and 11 bases, there was a span of 28 bases. Germline CDR1 is MNHEY and CDR2 is SMNVEV (reference sequence). The length of the CDR3 is 17 residues. This chain's CDR3 is CASSVSFPGVGNRKQFF. Written as DNA, the CDR3 is TGTGCCAGCAGTGTGTCCTTTCCGGGAGTCGGCAATAGGAAGCAGTTCTTC.

This clonotype was counted many times. The CDR3 spells CASSFNTGANVLTF. CDR3 coding DNA: TGCGCCAGCAGCTTCAATACTGGGGCCAACGTCCTGACTTTC. V is TRBV5-1 and J is TRBJ2-6; D not certain. This CDR3 contains 14 residues. Trimming stripped 2 bases from V and 2 bases from J, with 5 bases between. The germline gives CDR1 SGHRS, CDR2 YFSETQ.

This clonotype came up many times. The gene calls are TRBV7-6 and TRBJ1-5; unclear D gene. The CDR3 is 16 amino acids. The germline gives CDR1 SGHVS, CDR2 FNYEAQ. The V end was cut by 1 base, the J end by 0 bases, with 10 bases between. The CDR3: CASSLGARNSNQPQHF. In DNA, the CDR3 is TGTGCCAGCAGCTTAGGGGCTAGAAATAGCAATCAGCCCCAGCATTTT.

V and J are TRBV28 and TRBJ2-7; 7 bases align to TRBD1. V trimming: 3 bases; J trimming: 9 bases; junction bases outside the gene matches: 8. This CDR3 is built from 13 residues. Looked up from germline, CDR1 is MDHEN and CDR2 is SYDVKM. Here the CDR3 reads CASSFFIDRVQYF. DNA of the CDR3: TGTGCCAGCAGTTTCTTTATCGACAGGGTGCAGTACTTC.

This clonotype occurred many times. This chain uses TRBV12-3 or TRBV12-4 with TRBJ2-3; TRBD2 matches at 12 bases. The CDR3 length is 16 residues. The V and J ends lost 4 bases and 5 bases, in that order; junction bases with no gene match: 7. The CDR3 loop reads CASSSFASGREDTQYF. The CDR3 coding sequence is TGTGCCAGCAGTTCCTTTGCTAGCGGGAGGGAAGATACGCAGTATTTT.

This clonotype has ten or more counts. The gene calls are TRBV7-2 and TRBJ2-1, with TRBD2 identical over 9 bases. Per germline, CDR1 SGHTA and CDR2 FQGNSA. This CDR3 has 17 residues. Trimming removed 4 bases from V and 7 bases from J; junction bases left unmatched: 14. Here the CDR3 reads CASSSAWLAGMGNEQFF. Here the CDR3 DNA reads TGTGCCAGCAGCTCCGCTTGGCTAGCGGGAATGGGGAATGAGCAGTTCTTC.